This paragraph reports one T cell receptor beta chain. Its antigen remains unidentified. CDR3 size: 18 residues. Germline CDR1 reads SGHTA; CDR2 reads FQGNSA. V lost 7 bases, J lost 1 base, and 15 bases stayed unmatched. These data come from a study of cytomegalovirus exposure and HLA in healthy donors. About the research overall: Among roughly 180 million T cells, an earlier analysis found around 100 million unique TCR beta sequences. Notes on the study in general: Cytomegalovirus-associated TCR beta chains were listed, numbering roughly 150.

With 60 Vbeta and 13 Jbeta primers, the PCR was carried out. The repertoire was sequenced with immunoSEQ multiplex PCR; TCRdb's copy has only in-frame clones and lacks some. Among about 79,000 clones listed, over 70% were seen once. This TCR was recovered from a man in his sixties in good health and CMV-seronegative. V gene TRBV7-2 combines with J gene TRBJ2-3; 9 bases line up with TRBD2. Sequencing was performed on PBMCs. The CDR3 sequence is CASTTYSGGNPRTDTQYF. For the CDR3, the DNA is TGTGCCAGCACCACCTATAGCGGGGGCAACCCCCGCACAGATACGCAGTATTTT.